These 5 T cell receptor beta chains came from one sample sequenced in a study of T cell responses to AZD1222 COVID-19 vaccine. Sequencing used immunoSEQ multiplex PCR; TCRdb keeps in-frame clones, though not all of them. The sample shows around 96,000 clones, roughly 88% of them seen only once. This specimen was peripheral blood, taken on day 0 of AZD1222 vaccination. The receptor set was obtained from an adult in good health.

The chain joins TRBV18 to TRBJ1-2, with TRBD1 identical over 9 bases. CDR3 length: 15 residues. CDR1 is KGHSH, CDR2 LQKENI, per germline. J lost 8 bases, V lost 3 bases, and 10 bases had no gene match. The CDR3 region has the DNA TGTGCCAGCTCACCCGGACAGGGGAGGTTAGACGGCTACACCTTC. Translating it yields CASSPGQGRLDGYTF.

The chain has TRBV29-1 and TRBJ2-5, with D perhaps TRBD2 (5 bases). The CDR3 length is 13 residues. The ends were cut back, 7 bases at V and 1 base at J, with 13 bases in the middle. Germline loops: CDR1 SQVTM, CDR2 ANQGSEA. The CDR3 bases are TGCAGCGAAAGAGCGGTTGCCCAAGAGACCCAGTACTTC. It is translated as CSERAVAQETQYF.

This clone was detected a few times. The chain carries TRBV19 and TRBJ1-5, with a tentative D call TRBD1 (6 bases). CDR1 and CDR2 from the germline V gene are LNHDA and SQIVND (reference sequence). The V end lost 3 bases, the J end lost 1 base, and 10 bases lay between the germline ends. The CDR3 runs to 15 residues. The CDR3 sequence: CASSIVGASNQPQHF. DNA of the CDR3: TGTGCCAGTAGTATTGTGGGGGCGAGCAATCAGCCCCAGCATTTT.

This chain uses TRBV28 with TRBJ2-1; D uncertain. This CDR3 spans 14 amino acids. V was trimmed by 2 bases and J by 4 bases, leaving 9 bases between them. The V gene's germline CDR1 is MDHEN and CDR2 SYDVKM. The CDR3 DNA follows: TGTGCCAGCAGTTTAAGGCCGGAATACAATGAGCAGTTCTTC. This codes for CASSLRPEYNEQFF.

The V and J genes are TRBV9 and TRBJ2-3; D may be TRBD2 (6 bases). Trimming removed 0 bases from V and 0 bases from J, with 11 bases in between. This CDR3 has 16 amino acids. Germline V gene lookup returns CDR1 SGDLS and CDR2 YYNGEE. The CDR3 DNA sequence: TGTGCCAGCAGCGTAGCAGGAGGGTCAAGCACAGATACGCAGTATTTT. Translation gives CASSVAGGSSTDTQYF.